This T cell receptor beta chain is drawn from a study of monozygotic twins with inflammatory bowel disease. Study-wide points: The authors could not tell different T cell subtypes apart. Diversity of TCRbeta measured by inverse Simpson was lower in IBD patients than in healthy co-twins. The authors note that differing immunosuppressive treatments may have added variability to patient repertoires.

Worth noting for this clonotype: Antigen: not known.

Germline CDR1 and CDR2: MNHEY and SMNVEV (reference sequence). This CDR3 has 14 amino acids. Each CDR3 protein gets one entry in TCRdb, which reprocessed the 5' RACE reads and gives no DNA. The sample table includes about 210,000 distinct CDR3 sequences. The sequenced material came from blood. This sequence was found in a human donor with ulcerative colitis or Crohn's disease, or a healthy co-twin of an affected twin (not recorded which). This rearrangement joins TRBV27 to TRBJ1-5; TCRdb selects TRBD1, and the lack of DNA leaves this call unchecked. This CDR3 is CASRLSGGNQPQHF.